The clone carrying this T cell receptor beta chain was seen only once. Antigen: not known. The data were produced by immunoSEQ multiplex PCR, yet TCRdb's version contains in-frame clones alone and is incomplete. The sample lists 70,000 or so clones, around 84% seen once, with about a sixth in the top ten. Trimming left V 2 bases short and J 5 bases short, with 13 bases between. The CDR3 totals 14 residues. CDR1 KGHSH and CDR2 LQKENI come from the germline V gene. The data were taken from a study of OX40 agonist ivuxolimab in advanced cancers. Study summary: It was permissible to have had prior anti-PD-1, anti-PD-L1 or anti-CTLA-4 therapy, and less than 45% had some.

Study findings and constraints: At 0.1 to 3.0 mg/kg, clonal expansion of CD4+ and CD8+ blood T cells had occurred by week 6.

Sequencing was performed on CD4+ or CD8+ T cells sorted from blood, taken in a trial of the OX40 agonist ivuxolimab. The chain is built from TRBV18 and TRBJ2-7; no reliable D call. This clonotype was obtained from an adult with an advanced solid tumor such as melanoma, head and neck, liver or kidney cancer. The CDR3 loop is CASSPNGYLDEQYF. CDR3 bases: TGTGCCAGCTCACCAAATGGCTATTTGGACGAGCAGTACTTC.